The clone carrying this TCR beta chain was observed a handful of times. What it binds is unknown. This sample stems from a study of cytomegalovirus exposure and HLA in healthy donors. Findings and caveats of the study: Later work associated over 15,000 TCR beta sequences with HLA alleles at 0.05 false discovery rate.

Germline loops: CDR1 SGHTA, CDR2 FQGNSA. The V end was cut by 3 bases, the J end by 2 bases, with 5 bases between. CDR3 length equals 12 residues. PCR used 60 Vbeta primers and 13 Jbeta primers. Assay used: immunoSEQ multiplex PCR; TCRdb lists only in-frame clones, some missing. The data contain about 190,000 clones, roughly 80% of them singletons. Sample: PBMCs. This chain joins TRBV7-2 and TRBJ2-7; maybe TRBD2 (5 bases). This TCR was sampled from a man aged 35-49 years in good health and CMV-seropositive. In nucleotides, the CDR3 is TGTGCCAGCAGCTTCGGGGCCTACGAGCAGTACTTC. It is translated as CASSFGAYEQYF.